This record concerns one TCR beta chain sequence. Its antigen is unidentified. Measured with immunoSEQ multiplex PCR; TCRdb has only the in-frame clones, and not every one. Seen here are some 22,000 clones, roughly 62% observed once, and the top ten hold approximately 9.9%. This sample stems from a study of CD4 T cells in relation to SARS-CoV-2 and coronaviruses. The CDR3 runs to 16 residues. The J segment lost 8 bases and the V segment lost 5 bases, leaving 16 bases of the junction unmatched. Germline V lookup: CDR1 MDHEN, CDR2 SYDVKM. Unexposed donor CD4+ T cells date from about 2010-2019, before the COVID-19 pandemic. CD4+ T cells were isolated from the cells after 10 days of culture.

The sequenced material came from CD4+ T cells from PBMCs, cultured in vitro. The J gene is TRBJ1-2, the V gene TRBV28; 8 bases fit TRBD1. This sequence originates from a human donor in good health. The CDR3 bases are TGTGCCAGCAGTATTCGGGACAGGAGGCTTCGTTACGGCTACACCTTC. Its protein product is CASSIRDRRLRYGYTF.